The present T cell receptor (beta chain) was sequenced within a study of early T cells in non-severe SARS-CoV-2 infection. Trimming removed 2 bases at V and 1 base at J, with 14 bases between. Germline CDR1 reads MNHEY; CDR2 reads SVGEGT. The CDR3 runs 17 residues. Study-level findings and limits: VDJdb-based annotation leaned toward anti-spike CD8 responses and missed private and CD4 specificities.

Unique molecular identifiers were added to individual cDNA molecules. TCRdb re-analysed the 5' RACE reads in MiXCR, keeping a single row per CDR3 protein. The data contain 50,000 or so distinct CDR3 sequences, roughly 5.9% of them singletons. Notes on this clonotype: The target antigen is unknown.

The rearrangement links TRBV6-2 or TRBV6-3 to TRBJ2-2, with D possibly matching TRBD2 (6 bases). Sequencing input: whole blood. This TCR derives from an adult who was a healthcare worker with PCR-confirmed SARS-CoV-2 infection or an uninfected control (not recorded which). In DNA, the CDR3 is TGTGCCAGCAGTTACGGTTCGATTAGCGGGAACACCGGGGAGCTGTTTTTT. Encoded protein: CASSYGSISGNTGELFF.